Below are 5 T cell receptor beta chains sequenced from a single sample in a study of blood T cells in healthy people across ages. A J-beta primer mix and a sample-barcoded 5' primer were used in a second PCR of roughly 6 to 11 cycles. TCRdb reanalysed the 5' RACE reads using MiXCR and keeps one entry per CDR3 protein. The sample has 1.5 million to 2 million distinct CDR3 sequences; 49% are singletons. The sample comprised blood. These receptors all come from a woman between 40 and 50 years old in good health.

J is TRBJ1-2 and V is TRBV20-1; TRBD1 agrees at 11 bases. The CDR3 runs to 13 residues. Losses at the gene ends were 6 bases for V and 7 bases for J; bases not matched to a gene: 7. Germline-derived CDR1 and CDR2 are DFQATT and SNEGSKA (reference sequence). The CDR3 loop is CSAVRTGGFGYTF. The CDR3 DNA reads TGCAGTGCGGTGAGGACAGGGGGCTTTGGCTACACCTTC.

To note about this clonotype: Possible read error: a much larger clone is one base away. The gene calls are TRBV5-8 and TRBJ2-4, with no clear D. V lost 2 bases to trimming and J lost 0 bases, with 9 bases between them. The CDR3 covers 15 residues. The germline V gene encodes CDR1 SGHTS and CDR2 YDEGEE. For the CDR3, the DNA is TGTGCCAGCAGCTTAGAACAGCTAGCCAAAAACATTCAGTACTTC. This gives the protein CASSLEQLAKNIQYF.

The chain links TRBV12-3 or TRBV12-4 to TRBJ1-3; D is perhaps TRBD1 (6 bases). The CDR3 totals 17 residues. With 8 bases removed from V and 0 bases from J, the gap between germline ends came to 20 bases. The CDR3 region has the DNA TGTGCCAGCGTGCCCTTGGGGGGGCAGCCCTCTGGAAACACCATATATTTT. Amino acid sequence: CASVPLGGQPSGNTIYF.

Many counts were recorded for this clonotype. The chain employs TRBV4-3 and TRBJ2-5; D unresolved. Germline V CDR1 and CDR2: LGHNA, YSLEER. V shed 1 base and J shed 2 bases, with 5 bases lying between them. This CDR3 is 13 amino acids long. CDR3 nucleotides: TGCGCCAGCAGCCAAGGATGGCAAGAGACCCAGTACTTC. Its translation: CASSQGWQETQYF.

The chain couples TRBV20-1 to TRBJ2-5; TRBD1 is a possible D gene (5 bases). The V end was cut by 3 bases, the J end by 4 bases, with 15 bases between. The CDR3 covers 14 residues. Germline V gives CDR1 DFQATT, CDR2 SNEGSKA (reference sequence). The CDR3 protein is CSASRAQGGETQYF. The CDR3 nucleotides are TGCAGTGCTAGTAGGGCCCAGGGTGGAGAGACCCAGTACTTC.